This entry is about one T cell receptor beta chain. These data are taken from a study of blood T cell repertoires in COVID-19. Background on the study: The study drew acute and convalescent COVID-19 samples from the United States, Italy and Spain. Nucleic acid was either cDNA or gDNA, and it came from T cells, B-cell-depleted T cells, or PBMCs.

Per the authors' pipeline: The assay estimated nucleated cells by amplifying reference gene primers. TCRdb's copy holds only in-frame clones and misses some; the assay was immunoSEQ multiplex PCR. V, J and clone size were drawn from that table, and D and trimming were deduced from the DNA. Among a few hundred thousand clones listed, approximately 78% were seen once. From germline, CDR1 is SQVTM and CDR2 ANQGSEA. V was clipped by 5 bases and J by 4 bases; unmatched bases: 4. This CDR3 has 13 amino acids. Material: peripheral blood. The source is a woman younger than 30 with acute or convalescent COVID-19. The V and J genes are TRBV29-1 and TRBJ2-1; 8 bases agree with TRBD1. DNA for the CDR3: TGCAGCGTTACGCGGACAGGGTACAATGAGCAGTTCTTC. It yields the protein CSVTRTGYNEQFF.